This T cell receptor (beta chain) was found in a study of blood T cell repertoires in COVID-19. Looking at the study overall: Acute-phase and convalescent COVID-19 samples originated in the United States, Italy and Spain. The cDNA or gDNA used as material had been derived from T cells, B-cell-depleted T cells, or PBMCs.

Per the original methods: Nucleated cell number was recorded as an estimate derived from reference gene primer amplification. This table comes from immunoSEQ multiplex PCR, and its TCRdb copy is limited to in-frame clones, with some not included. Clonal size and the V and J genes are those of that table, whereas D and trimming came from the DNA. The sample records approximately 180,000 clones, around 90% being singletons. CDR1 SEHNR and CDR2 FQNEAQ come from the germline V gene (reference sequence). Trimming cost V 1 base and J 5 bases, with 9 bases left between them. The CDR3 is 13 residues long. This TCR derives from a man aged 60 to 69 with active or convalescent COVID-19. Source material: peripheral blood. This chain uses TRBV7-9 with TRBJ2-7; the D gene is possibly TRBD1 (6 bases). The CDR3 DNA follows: TGTGCCAGCAGCTTAGTACAGGGACACGAGCAGTACTTC. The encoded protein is CASSLVQGHEQYF.